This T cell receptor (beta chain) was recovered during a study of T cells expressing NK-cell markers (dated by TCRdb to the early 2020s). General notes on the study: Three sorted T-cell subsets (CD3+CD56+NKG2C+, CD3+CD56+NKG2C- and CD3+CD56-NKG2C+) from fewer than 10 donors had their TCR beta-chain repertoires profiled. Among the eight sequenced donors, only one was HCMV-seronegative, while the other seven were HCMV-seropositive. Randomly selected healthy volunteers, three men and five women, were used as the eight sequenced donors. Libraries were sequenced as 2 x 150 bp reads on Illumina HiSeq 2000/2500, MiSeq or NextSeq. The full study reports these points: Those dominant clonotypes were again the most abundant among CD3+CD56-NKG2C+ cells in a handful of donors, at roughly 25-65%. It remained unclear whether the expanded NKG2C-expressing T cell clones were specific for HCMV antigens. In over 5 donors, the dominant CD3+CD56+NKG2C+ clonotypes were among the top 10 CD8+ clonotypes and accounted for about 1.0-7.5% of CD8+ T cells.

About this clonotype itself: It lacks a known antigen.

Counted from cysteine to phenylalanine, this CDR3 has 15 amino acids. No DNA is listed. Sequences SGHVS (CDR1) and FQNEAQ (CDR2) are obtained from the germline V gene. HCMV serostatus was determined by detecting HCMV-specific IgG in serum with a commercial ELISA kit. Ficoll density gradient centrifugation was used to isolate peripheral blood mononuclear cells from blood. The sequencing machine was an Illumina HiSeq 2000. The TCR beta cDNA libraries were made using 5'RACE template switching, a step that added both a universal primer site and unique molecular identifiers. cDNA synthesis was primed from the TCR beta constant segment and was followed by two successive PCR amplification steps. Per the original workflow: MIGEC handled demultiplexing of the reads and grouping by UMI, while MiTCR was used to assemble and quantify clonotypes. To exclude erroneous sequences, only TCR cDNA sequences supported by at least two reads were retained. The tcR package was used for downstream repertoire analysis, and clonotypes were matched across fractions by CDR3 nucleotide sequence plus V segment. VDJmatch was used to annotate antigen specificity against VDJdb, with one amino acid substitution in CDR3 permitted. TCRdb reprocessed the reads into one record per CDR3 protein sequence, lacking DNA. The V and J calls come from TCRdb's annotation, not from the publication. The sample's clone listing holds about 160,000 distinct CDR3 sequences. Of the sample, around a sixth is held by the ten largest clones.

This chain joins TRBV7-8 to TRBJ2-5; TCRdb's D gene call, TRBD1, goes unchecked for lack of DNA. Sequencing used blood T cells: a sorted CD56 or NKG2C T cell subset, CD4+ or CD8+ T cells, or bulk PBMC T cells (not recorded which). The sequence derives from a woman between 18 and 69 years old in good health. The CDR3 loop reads CASSLGAGALETQYF.